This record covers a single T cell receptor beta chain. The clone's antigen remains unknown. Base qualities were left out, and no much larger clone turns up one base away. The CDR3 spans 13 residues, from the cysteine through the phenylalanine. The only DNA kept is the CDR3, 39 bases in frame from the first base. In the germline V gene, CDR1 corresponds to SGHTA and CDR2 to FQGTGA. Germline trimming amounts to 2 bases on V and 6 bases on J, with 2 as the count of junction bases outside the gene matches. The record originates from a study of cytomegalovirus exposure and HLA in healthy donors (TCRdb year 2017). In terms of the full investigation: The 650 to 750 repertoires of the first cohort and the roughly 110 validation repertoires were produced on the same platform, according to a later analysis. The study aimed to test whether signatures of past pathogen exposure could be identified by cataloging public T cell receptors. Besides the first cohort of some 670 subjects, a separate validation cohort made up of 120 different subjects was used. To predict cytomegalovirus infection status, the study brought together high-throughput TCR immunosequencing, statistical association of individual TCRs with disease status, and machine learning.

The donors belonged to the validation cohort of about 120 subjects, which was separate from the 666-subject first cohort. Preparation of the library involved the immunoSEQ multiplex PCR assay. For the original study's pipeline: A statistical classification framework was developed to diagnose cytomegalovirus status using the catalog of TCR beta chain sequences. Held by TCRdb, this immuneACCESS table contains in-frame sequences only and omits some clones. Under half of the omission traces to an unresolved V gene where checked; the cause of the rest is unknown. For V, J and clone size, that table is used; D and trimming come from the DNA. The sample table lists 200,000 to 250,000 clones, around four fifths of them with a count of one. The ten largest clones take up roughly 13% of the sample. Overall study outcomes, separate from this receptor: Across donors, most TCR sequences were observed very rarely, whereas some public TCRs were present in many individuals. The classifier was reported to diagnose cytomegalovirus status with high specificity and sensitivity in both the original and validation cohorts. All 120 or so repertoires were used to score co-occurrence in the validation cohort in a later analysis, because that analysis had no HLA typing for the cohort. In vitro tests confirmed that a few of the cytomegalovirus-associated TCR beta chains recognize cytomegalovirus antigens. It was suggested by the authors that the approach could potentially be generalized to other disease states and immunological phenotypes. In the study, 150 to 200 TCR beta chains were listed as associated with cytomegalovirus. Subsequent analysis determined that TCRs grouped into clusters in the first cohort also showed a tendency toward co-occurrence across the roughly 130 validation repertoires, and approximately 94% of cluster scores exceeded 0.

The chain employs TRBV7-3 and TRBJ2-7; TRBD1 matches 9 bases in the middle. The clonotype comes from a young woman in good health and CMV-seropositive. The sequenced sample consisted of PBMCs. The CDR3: CASSLLDRGEQYF. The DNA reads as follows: TGTGCCAGCAGCTTACTGGACAGGGGCGAGCAGTACTTC.